This entry lists 18 T cell receptor beta chains sequenced from one sample in a study of blood T cells in healthy people across ages. A second 7 to 11 cycle PCR used barcoded and J-beta primers. TCRdb passed the 5' RACE reads through MiXCR, listing each CDR3 protein once. The repertoire holds about 1.6 million distinct CDR3 sequences, 34% seen once, with approximately 11% in the top ten. The material sequenced was blood. The receptors stem from a woman aged 25 to 45 in good health.

V gene TRBV4-1 combines with J gene TRBJ2-1; D may be TRBD2 (5 bases). Trimming cost V 3 bases and J 1 base, with 16 bases left between them. The length of the CDR3 is 17 residues. Germline loops: CDR1 MGHRA, CDR2 YSYEKL. In DNA, the CDR3 is TGCGCCAGCAGCCAGGGGTTGGCCCGAGGGTCCTACAATGAGCAGTTCTTC. Its protein is CASSQGLARGSYNEQFF.

The table lists this clonotype with a few counts. V is TRBV29-1 and J is TRBJ2-1; a weak D match, TRBD2 (6 bases). The germline V gene has CDR1 SQVTM and CDR2 ANQGSEA. Trimming took 0 bases from V and 7 from J, leaving 13 bases between them. The CDR3 extends over 14 amino acids. CDR3 sequence reads: CSVEDGLIRNEQFF. The DNA for the CDR3 is TGCAGCGTTGAAGATGGACTAATCAGGAATGAGCAGTTCTTC.

About this clonotype: This is likely a read error, given that the CDR3 carries no conserved phenylalanine or tryptophan at its end. The CDR3 bases are TGTGCCTGGAGTATGGATGGGAATCAGCCCCAGCATTGT. Translation gives CAWSMDGNQPQHC. This chain joins TRBV30 and TRBJ1-5, with D unresolved. Germline V gene lookup returns CDR1 GTSNPN and CDR2 SVGIG (reference sequence). CDR3 length: 13 residues. Between the trimmed V and J ends, which lost 2 bases and 4 bases, there was a span of 9 bases.

This clonotype was counted a few times. The chain couples TRBV20-1 to TRBJ1-5, with D perhaps TRBD1 (6 bases). The CDR3 has 13 amino acids. Per germline, CDR1 DFQATT and CDR2 SNEGSKA (reference sequence). The CDR3 region has the DNA TGCAGCACAAGGCTGGGGGCAGGGCAGCCCCAGCATTTT. It is translated as CSTRLGAGQPQHF.

The sample holds a few counts of this clonotype. The V gene is TRBV20-1, the J gene TRBJ2-3; 15 positions match TRBD2. V trimming: 4 bases; J trimming: 7 bases; junction bases outside the gene matches: 18. CDR3 length: 19 amino acids. Germline CDR1 reads DFQATT; CDR2 reads SNEGSKA (reference sequence). CDR3 amino acids: CSATRGLAGGSPYGNTQYF. CDR3 nucleotides: TGCAGTGCTACCCGGGGACTAGCGGGAGGCAGCCCTTATGGAAATACGCAGTATTTT.

The rearrangement uses TRBV18 and TRBJ1-1, with D hard to call. CDR3 length: 17 amino acids. Trimming shortened V by 10 bases and J by 0 bases, and 24 bases separated the two germline ends. CDR1 and CDR2 from the germline V gene are KGHSH and LQKENI. The CDR3 DNA is TGTGCCACTTCCCGGACCATGCCCACGAACATGAACACTGAAGCTTTCTTT. It is translated as CATSRTMPTNMNTEAFF.

This clonotype has just a few counts. The rearrangement links TRBV4-1 to TRBJ2-3; D is undetermined. V was trimmed by 3 bases and J by 3 bases, leaving 10 bases between them. This CDR3 is 14 amino acids long. Germline V CDR1 and CDR2: MGHRA, YSYEKL. The CDR3 DNA reads as TGCGCCAGCAGCCACCCCGGCAGGACAGATACGCAGTATTTT. This gives the protein CASSHPGRTDTQYF.

The chain employs TRBV20-1 and TRBJ2-7, with 7 bases aligning to TRBD2. CDR3 length equals 14 residues. Germline CDR1 DFQATT, CDR2 SNEGSKA (reference sequence). Trimming removed 1 base from V and 2 bases from J; junction bases left unmatched: 5. In DNA, the CDR3 is TGCAGTGCTAGAGGTCAGGGAGGGCCCTACGAGCAGTACTTC. As protein: CSARGQGGPYEQYF.

Concerning this clonotype itself: The germline gene is not matched at one end of the junction; a read error may be the cause. The chain is built from TRBV7-6 and TRBJ2-7; 10 bases map to TRBD2. This CDR3 region has 15 residues. Germline lookup yields CDR1 SGHVS and CDR2 FNYEAQ. The CDR3 spells CASSYSGGITYEQHF. Here the CDR3 DNA reads TGTGCCAGCAGCTATAGCGGGGGGATAACCTACGAGCAGCACTTC.

The chain recombines TRBV5-1 with TRBJ2-5, with D uncertain. Germline CDR1 SGHRS, CDR2 YFSETQ. The CDR3 spans 16 residues. V shed 1 base and J shed 3 bases, with 16 bases lying between them. In DNA form, the CDR3 reads TGCGCCAGCAGCTTGAATTTCGAGACACCTAAAGAGACCCAGTACTTC. Its translation is CASSLNFETPKETQYF.

This clonotype occurred many times. The rearrangement links TRBV7-9 to TRBJ2-7; TRBD1 agrees at 7 bases. The CDR3 spans 15 residues. V gave up 5 bases and J gave up 0 bases; unmatched junction bases: 7. Germline lookup yields CDR1 SEHNR and CDR2 FQNEAQ (reference sequence). The CDR3 protein is CASSEYRGPSYEQYF. DNA for the CDR3: TGTGCCAGCAGCGAATACAGGGGTCCCTCCTACGAGCAGTACTTC.

The sample holds one count of this clonotype. The chain combines TRBV30 with TRBJ1-2, with D perhaps TRBD1 (6 bases). Germline V gives CDR1 GTSNPN, CDR2 SVGIG (reference sequence). The CDR3 runs 13 residues. V was cut by 5 bases and J by 4 bases, with 14 bases left in between. CDR3 sequence reads: CAWGEQGPYGYTF. CDR3 nucleotides: TGTGCCTGGGGCGAACAGGGTCCCTATGGCTACACCTTC.

This clonotype was seen a single time. This clone may be a read error of a much larger clone one base away. The rearrangement joins TRBV12-3 or TRBV12-4 to TRBJ1-1; TRBD1 might be the D (5 bases). V was clipped by 5 bases and J by 3 bases, with 10 bases between them. The CDR3 has 13 amino acids. The DNA of the CDR3 is TGTGCCAGCAGTAAGACAGTGGACACTGAAGCTTTCTTT. Translation: CASSKTVDTEAFF.

The chain has TRBV12-5 and TRBJ2-1, with D tentatively TRBD2 (6 bases). V was trimmed by 2 bases and J by 5 bases, leaving 19 bases between them. There are 17 residues in the CDR3. Germline loops: CDR1 LGHNT, CDR2 FRNRAP. CDR3 region: CASGLYAGLANHNEQFF. In DNA, the CDR3 is TGTGCTAGTGGTTTGTACGCGGGACTGGCTAACCACAATGAGCAGTTCTTC.

CDR3 sequence (DNA): TGCGCCAGCAGCTGGGGACAGGAGAGCTCCTACAATGAGCAGTTCTTC. It translates to CASSWGQESSYNEQFF. The chain combines TRBV4-1 with TRBJ2-1; 8 bases align to TRBD1. J lost 0 bases, V lost 5 bases, and 6 bases had no gene match. Looked up from germline, CDR1 is MGHRA and CDR2 is YSYEKL. This CDR3 has 16 residues.

This chain connects TRBV12-3 or TRBV12-4 to TRBJ2-5, with 8 bases aligning to TRBD1. V shed 6 bases and J 7 bases; nucleotides not matched to a gene: 4. The CDR3 is made up of 12 amino acids. The CDR3 is CASRPDRGTQYF. The CDR3 DNA is TGTGCCAGCAGACCTGACAGGGGGACCCAGTACTTC.

The sample holds many counts of this clonotype. The chain links TRBV12-3 or TRBV12-4 to TRBJ2-7, with a weak D call TRBD2 (7 bases). The CDR3 is made up of 15 amino acids. Deletions cut 2 bases from V and 5 bases from J, with 16 bases between. This CDR3 is CASSLSGTTGDEQYF. The CDR3 region has the DNA TGTGCCAGCAGTTTAAGCGGGACAACGGGGGACGAGCAGTACTTC.

The J gene is TRBJ1-1, the V gene TRBV20-1; D is unresolved. This CDR3 has 14 amino acids. V gave up 0 bases and J gave up 2 bases, with 10 bases separating them. Per the germline V gene, CDR1 is DFQATT and CDR2 is SNEGSKA (reference sequence). CDR3 amino acids: CSAREAPGNTEAFF. Written as DNA, the CDR3 is TGCAGTGCTAGAGAGGCACCGGGAAACACTGAAGCTTTCTTT.